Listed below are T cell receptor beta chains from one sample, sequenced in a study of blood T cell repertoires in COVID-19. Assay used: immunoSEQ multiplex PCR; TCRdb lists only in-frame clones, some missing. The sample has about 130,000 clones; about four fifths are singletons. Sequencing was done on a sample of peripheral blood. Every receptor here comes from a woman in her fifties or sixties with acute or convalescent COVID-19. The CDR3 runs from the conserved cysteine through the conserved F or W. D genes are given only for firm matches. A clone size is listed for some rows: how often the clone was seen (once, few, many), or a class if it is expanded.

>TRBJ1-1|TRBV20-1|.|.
CSATGSTEAFF
TGCAGTGCTACAGGGTCCACTGAAGCTTTCTTT
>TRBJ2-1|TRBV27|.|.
CASSPRGLLNEQFF
TGTGCCAGCAGTCCCCGGGGACTCCTCAATGAGCAGTTCTTC
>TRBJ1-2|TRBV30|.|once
CAWRDRRNYGYTF
TGTGCCTGGAGAGACAGGAGGAACTATGGCTACACCTTC
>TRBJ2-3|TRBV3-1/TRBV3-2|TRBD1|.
CASSLPGQGGDTQYF
TGTGCCAGCAGTCTTCCGGGACAGGGGGGAGATACGCAGTATTTT
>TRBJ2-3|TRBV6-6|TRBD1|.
CASSYQQGPLDTQYF
TGTGCCAGCAGTTACCAACAGGGGCCCCTGGATACGCAGTATTTT
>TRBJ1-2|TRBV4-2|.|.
CASSQAVLPGPNSAPYGYTF
TGTGCCAGCAGCCAAGCAGTACTTCCAGGGCCAAACTCCGCTCCTTATGGCTACACCTTC
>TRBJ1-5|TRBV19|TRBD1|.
CASSITGQGGNQPQHF
TGTGCCAGTAGTATTACGGGACAGGGAGGAAATCAGCCCCAGCATTTT
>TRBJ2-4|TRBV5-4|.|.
CASSLSGTLKNIQYF
TGTGCCAGCAGCTTGAGTGGGACACTGAAAAACATTCAGTACTTC
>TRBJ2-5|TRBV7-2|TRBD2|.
CASSLVGTSGPQETQYF
TGTGCCAGCAGCTTAGTTGGGACTAGCGGACCCCAAGAGACCCAGTACTTC
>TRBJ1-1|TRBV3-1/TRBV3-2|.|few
CASSQEGTGYGTEAFF
TGTGCCAGCAGCCAAGAGGGAACAGGGTACGGCACTGAAGCTTTCTTT
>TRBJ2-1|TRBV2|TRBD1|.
CASRLAGTGSRNEQFF
TGTGCCAGCAGACTTGCAGGGACAGGGTCTCGAAATGAGCAGTTCTTC
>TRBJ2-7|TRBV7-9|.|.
CASTMDRNEQYF
TGTGCCAGCACTATGGACAGAAACGAGCAGTACTTC
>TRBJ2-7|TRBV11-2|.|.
CASSRGQLPYEQYF
TGTGCCAGCAGCAGAGGACAGCTCCCCTACGAGCAGTACTTC
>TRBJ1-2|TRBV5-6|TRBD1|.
CASSGTDRYYGYTF
TGTGCCAGCAGCGGCACGGACAGGTACTATGGCTACACCTTC
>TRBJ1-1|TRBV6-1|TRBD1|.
CASSEQPTGTNTEAFF
TGTGCCAGCAGTGAACAACCGACAGGGACGAACACTGAAGCTTTCTTT
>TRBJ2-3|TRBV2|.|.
CASSSGLSTGTDTQYF
TGTGCCAGCAGTTCGGGACTCAGCACCGGCACAGATACGCAGTATTTT
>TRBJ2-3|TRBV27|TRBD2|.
CASRLAGGPDTQYF
TGTGCCAGCAGGCTAGCGGGGGGGCCAGATACGCAGTATTTT
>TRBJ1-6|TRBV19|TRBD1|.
CASRTGVNNSPLHF
TGTGCCAGTAGGACAGGGGTAAATAATTCACCCCTCCACTTT
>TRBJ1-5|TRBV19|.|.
CASSMRETNQPQHF
TGTGCCAGTAGTATGAGGGAGACCAATCAGCCCCAGCATTTT
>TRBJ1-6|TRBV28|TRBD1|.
CASTSTGTVVSPLHF
TGTGCCAGCACCTCAACCGGGACAGTTGTCTCACCCCTCCACTTT
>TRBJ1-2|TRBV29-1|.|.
CSTRDTTNYGYTF
TGCAGCACCCGGGACACCACCAACTATGGCTACACCTTC
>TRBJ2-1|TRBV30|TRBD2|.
CAWSVSGGAGEQFF
TGTGCCTGGAGTGTAAGCGGGGGGGCGGGTGAGCAGTTCTTC
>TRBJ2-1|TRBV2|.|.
CASNEQGLNEQFF
TGTGCCAGCAATGAACAAGGACTAAATGAGCAGTTCTTC
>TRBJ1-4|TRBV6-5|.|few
CASSYGHTGEKLFF
TGTGCCAGCAGTTACGGCCACACGGGGGAAAAACTGTTTTTT
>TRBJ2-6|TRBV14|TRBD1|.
CASSQGIQGAGANVLTF
TGTGCCAGCAGCCAAGGAATACAGGGGGCCGGGGCCAACGTCCTGACTTTC
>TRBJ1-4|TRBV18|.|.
CASSPRDSSNEKLFF
TGTGCCAGCTCACCACGAGACAGCTCTAATGAAAAACTGTTTTTT
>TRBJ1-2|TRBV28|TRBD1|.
CASSLYGTGYGYTF
TGTGCCAGCAGTTTATACGGGACAGGCTATGGCTACACCTTC
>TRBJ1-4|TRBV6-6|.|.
CASRRGQDEKLFF
TGTGCCAGCAGACGGGGTCAGGATGAAAAACTGTTTTTT
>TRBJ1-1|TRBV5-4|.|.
CASSLASGTEAFF
TGTGCCAGCAGCTTGGCCTCAGGAACTGAAGCTTTCTTT
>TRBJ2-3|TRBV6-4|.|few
CASSDAGGGTDTQYF
TGTGCCAGCAGTGACGCTGGCGGAGGCACAGATACGCAGTATTTT
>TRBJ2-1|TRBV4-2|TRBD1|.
CASSSWGQERGEQFF
TGTGCCAGCAGCTCGTGGGGACAGGAGCGTGGTGAGCAGTTCTTC
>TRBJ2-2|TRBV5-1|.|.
CASSLGQLVATGELFF
TGCGCCAGCAGCTTGGGACAGTTAGTAGCCACCGGGGAGCTGTTTTTT
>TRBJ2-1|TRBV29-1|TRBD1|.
CSETLTGDSEQFF
TGCAGCGAAACTCTGACAGGGGATAGTGAGCAGTTCTTC
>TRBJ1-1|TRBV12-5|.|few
CASGPLEGLNSMNTEAFF
TGTGCTAGTGGTCCCCTGGAGGGACTGAATTCCATGAACACTGAAGCTTTCTTT
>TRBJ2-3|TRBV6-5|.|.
CASKGAFTSTDTQYF
TGTGCCAGCAAAGGGGCCTTTACTAGCACAGATACGCAGTATTTT
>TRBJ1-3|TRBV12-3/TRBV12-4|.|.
CASIKRGNTIYF
TGTGCCAGCATCAAGAGAGGAAACACCATATATTTT
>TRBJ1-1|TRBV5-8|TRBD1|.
CASSWTGSPRGSEAFF
TGTGCCAGCAGCTGGACAGGGTCACCGAGGGGCTCTGAAGCTTTCTTT
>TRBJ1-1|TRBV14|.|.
CASSQKKQLNTEAFF
TGTGCCAGCAGCCAAAAGAAACAGCTGAACACTGAAGCTTTCTTT
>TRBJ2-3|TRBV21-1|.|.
CASQTPNRSTDTQYF
TGTGCCAGCCAAACCCCGAACAGGAGCACAGATACGCAGTATTTT
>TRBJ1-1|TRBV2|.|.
CASTGGMNTEAFF
TGTGCCAGCACCGGAGGTATGAACACTGAAGCTTTCTTT
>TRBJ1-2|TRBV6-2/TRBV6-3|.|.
CASSYQTAYGYTF
TGTGCCAGCAGTTACCAGACAGCTTATGGCTACACCTTC
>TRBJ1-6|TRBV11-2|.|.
CASSLSPGLSSYNSPLHF
TGTGCCAGCAGCTTAAGTCCCGGTCTAAGCTCCTATAATTCACCCCTCCACTTT
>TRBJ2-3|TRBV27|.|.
CASSSQAELTDTQYF
TGTGCCAGCAGCTCACAGGCGGAACTCACAGATACGCAGTATTTT
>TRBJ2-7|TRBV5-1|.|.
CASSSGTYEQYF
TGCGCCAGCAGCAGTGGGACATACGAGCAGTACTTC
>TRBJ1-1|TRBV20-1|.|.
CSASVPGVGVEAFF
TGCAGTGCTAGTGTACCCGGGGTCGGGGTAGAAGCTTTCTTT
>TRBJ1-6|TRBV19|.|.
CAIKGGLNSPLHF
TGTGCCATCAAAGGGGGTCTGAATTCACCCCTCCACTTT
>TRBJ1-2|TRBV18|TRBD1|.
CASSPGQGALFNGYTF
TGTGCCAGCTCACCAGGTCAGGGGGCGCTTTTTAATGGCTACACCTTC
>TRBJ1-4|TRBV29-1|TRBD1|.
CSVGVDRGAEKLFF
TGCAGCGTTGGGGTAGACAGGGGGGCTGAAAAACTGTTTTTT
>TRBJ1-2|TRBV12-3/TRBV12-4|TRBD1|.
CASSLNRGHGYTF
TGTGCCAGCAGTTTGAACAGGGGGCATGGCTACACCTTC
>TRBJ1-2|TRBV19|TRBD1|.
CASSSRDRGLDGYTF
TGTGCCAGTAGCTCCCGGGACAGGGGGCTCGATGGCTACACCTTC
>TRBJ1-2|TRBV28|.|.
CASSSRRRGNYGYTF
TGTGCCAGCAGTTCTCGGCGTCGGGGTAACTATGGCTACACCTTC
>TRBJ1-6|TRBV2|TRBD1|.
CASSDGTGGSYNSPLHF
TGTGCCAGCAGTGATGGGACAGGAGGTTCTTATAATTCACCCCTCCACTTT
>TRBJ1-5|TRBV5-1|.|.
CASSLNVDQPQHF
TGCGCCAGCAGCTTGAACGTAGATCAGCCCCAGCATTTT
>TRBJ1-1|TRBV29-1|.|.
CSVGGRGWNTEAFF
TGCAGCGTTGGGGGGAGGGGTTGGAACACTGAAGCTTTCTTT
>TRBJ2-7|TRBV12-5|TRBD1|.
CASGYPRWGTGLFYEQYF
TGTGCTAGTGGTTACCCCAGGTGGGGGACAGGCCTTTTCTACGAGCAGTACTTC
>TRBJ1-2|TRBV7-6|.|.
CASSLGEGENYGYTF
TGTGCCAGCAGCTTAGGGGAGGGAGAAAACTATGGCTACACCTTC
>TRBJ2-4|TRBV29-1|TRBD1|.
CSVGRDRANIQYF
TGCAGCGTGGGTAGGGACAGGGCCAACATTCAGTACTTC
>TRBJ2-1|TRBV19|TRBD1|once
CASSPRQGNNEQFF
TGTGCCAGTAGTCCTCGACAGGGAAACAATGAGCAGTTCTTC
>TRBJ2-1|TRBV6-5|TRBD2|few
CASSGLAGGNNEQFF
TGTGCCAGCAGCGGACTAGCGGGGGGGAACAATGAGCAGTTCTTC
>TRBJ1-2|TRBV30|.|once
CAWSGGRGYTF
TGTGCCTGGAGCGGAGGCCGTGGCTACACCTTC